This T cell receptor (beta chain) was captured in a study of long-term antiretroviral therapy in people with HIV. Study conclusions and caveats: Subsequent to ART, diversity was augmented yet persisted below that of transplant donor controls. Dominance of pre-ART expanded clones persisted, fluctuating and often declining after ART.

Of note for this clone: No antigen is known for it.

The United States was where all participants with HIV were treated. Roughly 0.95-11 million cryopreserved PBMC were held in samples before DNA extraction. Running of the v3.0 immunoSEQ assay took place at survey level. Produced via immunoSEQ multiplex PCR; TCRdb's table is partial and in-frame only. The sample gives tens of thousands of clones, about 95% of which show up once; over 7% is in the top ten. This CDR3 contains 16 residues. CDR1 and CDR2 from the germline V gene are MNHEY and SVGAGI. Between the trimmed V and J ends, which lost 0 bases and 2 bases, there was a span of 13 bases. The sample in question was unsorted PBMCs, obtained 5.3 years after starting antiretroviral therapy. V and J are TRBV6-5 and TRBJ1-2; D is unclear. The clonotype was recovered from a young man with HIV. CDR3 sequence reads: CASSYSMFGVNYGYTF. CDR3 coding DNA: TGTGCCAGCAGTTACTCGATGTTTGGGGTAAACTATGGCTACACCTTC.